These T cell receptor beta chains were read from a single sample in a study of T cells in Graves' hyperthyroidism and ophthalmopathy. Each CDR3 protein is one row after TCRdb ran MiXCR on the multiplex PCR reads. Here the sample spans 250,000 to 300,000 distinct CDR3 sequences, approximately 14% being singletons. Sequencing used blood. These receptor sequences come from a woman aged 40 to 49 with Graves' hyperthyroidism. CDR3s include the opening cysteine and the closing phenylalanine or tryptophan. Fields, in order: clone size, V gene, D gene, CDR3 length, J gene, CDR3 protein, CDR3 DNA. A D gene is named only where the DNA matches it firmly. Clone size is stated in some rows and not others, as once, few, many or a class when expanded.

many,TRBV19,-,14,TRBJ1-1,CASSIRALNTEAFF,TGTGCCAGTAGTATCCGGGCCCTGAACACTGAAGCTTTCTTT
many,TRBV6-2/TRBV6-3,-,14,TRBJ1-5,CASSKGGSNQPQHF,TGTGCCAGCAGCAAGGGAGGTAGCAATCAGCCCCAGCATTTT
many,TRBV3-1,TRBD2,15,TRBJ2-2,CASSQGLAGTGELFF,TGTGCCAGCAGCCAAGGGCTAGCGGGAACCGGGGAGCTGTTTTTT
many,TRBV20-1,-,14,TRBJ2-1,CSAVGVFHFNEQFF,TGCAGTGCTGTCGGTGTCTTTCACTTCAATGAGCAGTTCTTC
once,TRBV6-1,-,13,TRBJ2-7,CASNRDGAYEQYF,TGTGCCAGTAACCGGGACGGAGCCTACGAGCAGTACTTC
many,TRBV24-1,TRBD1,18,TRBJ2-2,CATSDPTGDAGNTGELFF,TGTGCCACCAGTGACCCCACAGGGGACGCCGGGAACACCGGGGAGCTGTTTTTT
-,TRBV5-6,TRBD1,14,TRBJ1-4,CASIRSGGNEKLFF,TGTGCCAGCATCCGGTCAGGGGGAAATGAAAAACTGTTTTTT
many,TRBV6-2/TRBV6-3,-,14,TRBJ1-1,CASRSGGLNTEAFF,TGTGCCAGCAGGTCCGGGGGATTGAACACTGAAGCTTTCTTT
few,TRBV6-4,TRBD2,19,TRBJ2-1,CASSHLAGEYSHGDNEQFF,TGTGCCAGCAGTCACCTAGCGGGAGAGTATTCCCATGGAGACAATGAGCAGTTCTTC
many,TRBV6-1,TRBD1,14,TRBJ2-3,CASRGTGEGDTQYF,TGTGCCAGCAGGGGGACAGGGGAAGGAGATACGCAGTATTTT